A selection of T cell receptor beta chains follows, all from one sample in a study of cytomegalovirus exposure and HLA in healthy donors. Only in-frame clones appear in the TCRdb table, and some are missing; sequencing was by immunoSEQ multiplex PCR. Of some 200,000 clones listed, 76% were seen once; the top ten hold 0.6% to 0.65%. The sample was PBMCs. The receptors here all came from a man aged 18 to 30 in good health and CMV-seronegative. The CDR3 runs from the conserved cysteine through the conserved F or W. The D gene is left open where the match is weak. The size entry is marked missing in some rows and otherwise reads once, few, many or a size class.

-	TRBV14	TRBJ2-5	TRBD2	TGTGCCAGCAGCCAAGTGGCGGGAGTTCGTGGTGAGACCCAGTACTTC	CASSQVAGVRGETQYF
once	TRBV28	TRBJ2-1	TRBD2	TGTGCCAGCAGACGAGCCCTTGGACTAGGCTACAATGAGCAGTTCTTC	CASRRALGLGYNEQFF
-	TRBV6-5	TRBJ2-5	TRBD2	TGTGCCAGCAGTCCGACGTCTAGCGGTCAAGAGACCCAGTACTTC	CASSPTSSGQETQYF
-	TRBV5-1	TRBJ2-3	TRBD1	TGCGCCAGCAGCTACAGGACAGGAATGACAGATACGCAGTATTTT	CASSYRTGMTDTQYF
-	TRBV19	TRBJ1-5	-	TGTGCCAGTAGTATTGGACAGATTACCAATCAGCCCCAGCATTTT	CASSIGQITNQPQHF
once	TRBV5-4	TRBJ2-1	TRBD2	TGTGCCAGCAGCTTCGGAGCGGGGGGAGGCAATGAGCAGTTCTTC	CASSFGAGGGNEQFF
-	TRBV2	TRBJ2-5	TRBD1	TGTGCCAGCAGTGGGCCGACAGGGGGCGGTTGGGAGACCCAGTACTTC	CASSGPTGGGWETQYF
-	TRBV5-4	TRBJ2-5	-	TGTGCCAGCAGCTCATCAGGGGGGCCCCAAGAGACCCAGTACTTC	CASSSSGGPQETQYF
-	TRBV7-6	TRBJ2-1	-	TGTGCCAGCAGCTTAGGGAGCCCCCGGGACACTGCCTTCTTC	CASSLGSPRDTAFF
once	TRBV28	TRBJ2-7	-	TGTGCCAGCAAAGGGAGCTACGGGAGCTCCTACGAGCAGTACTTC	CASKGSYGSSYEQYF
-	TRBV12-5	TRBJ2-4	TRBD2	TGTGCTAGTGGTTTGGTACCTGGGGGACTAGCGGGCGGTCGAGCCAAAAACATTCAGTACTTC	CASGLVPGGLAGGRAKNIQYF
-	TRBV7-9	TRBJ2-3	-	TGTGCCAGCAGCTTAGCCCTAGCGAGCATCACAGATACGCAGTATTTT	CASSLALASITDTQYF
-	TRBV28	TRBJ2-7	TRBD1	TGTGCCAGCAGTTTTTCCCGACAGGGCTACGAGCAGTACTTC	CASSFSRQGYEQYF
-	TRBV29-1	TRBJ2-3	-	TGCAGCGTCAACCCGTGGAGGACTTCCACAGATACGCAGTATTTT	CSVNPWRTSTDTQYF
-	TRBV9	TRBJ2-3	TRBD2	TGTGCCAGCAAGCGGGAGAACACAGATACGCAGTATTTT	CASKRENTDTQYF
-	TRBV7-8	TRBJ2-7	-	TGTGCCAGCAGCTTCCCAGGGGCTCGCTCCTACGAGCAGTACTTC	CASSFPGARSYEQYF
-	TRBV28	TRBJ2-4	-	TGTGCCAGCAGTTTACCGGGGTTTATTCAGTACTTC	CASSLPGFIQYF
-	TRBV7-3	TRBJ2-3	TRBD2	TGTGCCAGCAGCTTATGGGGGGGAAGGGATACGCAGTATTTT	CASSLWGGRDTQYF
few	TRBV19	TRBJ2-1	TRBD2	TGTGCCAGTAGCCGGGTAGCGGGGAGCTCCTACAATGAGCAGTTCTTC	CASSRVAGSSYNEQFF
-	TRBV27	TRBJ2-1	TRBD1	TGTGCCAGCAGTTCAGGGACAGAGTCCTACAATGAGCAGTTCTTC	CASSSGTESYNEQFF
-	TRBV18	TRBJ2-1	-	TGTGCCAGCTCACTGGACGGGGTAATGAATGAGCAGTTCTTC	CASSLDGVMNEQFF
-	TRBV7-2	TRBJ2-4	TRBD1	TGTGCCAGCAGCCGGGGGACAGGGGACATTCAGTACTTC	CASSRGTGDIQYF
-	TRBV27	TRBJ2-3	-	TGTGCCAGCAGTTTATCGAGAGCAGATACGCAGTATTTT	CASSLSRADTQYF
-	TRBV6-5	TRBJ2-7	TRBD2	TGTGCCAGCAGTCCACTCGGGGGGGTTTACTACGAGCAGTACTTC	CASSPLGGVYYEQYF
-	TRBV27	TRBJ2-4	TRBD2	TGTGCCAGCAGCTCCCTGGGGCGGGAGGGGAAAAACATTCAGTACTTC	CASSSLGREGKNIQYF
few	TRBV9	TRBJ1-1	TRBD1	TGTGCCAGCAGCGTAGAACAGGGGGCCAACACTGAAGCTTTCTTT	CASSVEQGANTEAFF
-	TRBV7-7	TRBJ2-7	-	TGTGCTAGCAGCCCTTTCGAGCAGTACTTC	CASSPFEQYF
-	TRBV30	TRBJ1-6	-	TGTGCCTGGAGCCCCCCGTCGGTTAATTCACCCCTCCACTTT	CAWSPPSVNSPLHF
-	TRBV13	TRBJ1-1	-	TGTGCCAGCAGTTTCGACAGGAGAACTGAAGCTTTCTTT	CASSFDRRTEAFF
-	TRBV4-1	TRBJ2-5	TRBD2	TGCGCCAGCAGCTCCAGGACTAGCGGGAGGGAAGAGACCCAGTACTTC	CASSSRTSGREETQYF
-	TRBV10-3	TRBJ1-5	TRBD1	TGTGCCATCTGGACAGGGGGCCCGAATCAGCCCCAGCATTTT	CAIWTGGPNQPQHF
once	TRBV4-2	TRBJ2-1	TRBD2	TGTGCCAGCAGCCAAGGGGGGCGGGAGGGCGGAAATGAGCAGTTCTTC	CASSQGGREGGNEQFF
-	TRBV19	TRBJ2-2	TRBD1	TGTGCCAGTAGTACCGGACAGGGCCACACCGGGGAGCTGTTTTTT	CASSTGQGHTGELFF
-	TRBV19	TRBJ2-1	-	TGTGCCAGTAGTATAGTAGAGAACCCCTACAATGAGCAGTTCTTC	CASSIVENPYNEQFF
-	TRBV30	TRBJ2-7	-	TGTGCCTGGAGTGCAGGGCGTTTGGCCGAGCAGTACTTC	CAWSAGRLAEQYF
few	TRBV25-1	TRBJ1-4	-	TGTGCCAGCAGTGAAGGGAGGGACTCAACTAATGAAAAACTGTTTTTT	CASSEGRDSTNEKLFF
-	TRBV6-6	TRBJ1-1	TRBD1	TGTGCCAGCAGACCCGGGACAGGGGGCACTGAAGCTTTCTTT	CASRPGTGGTEAFF
-	TRBV2	TRBJ2-3	TRBD2	TGTGCCAGCAGACGAGGGACTAGCGGGAAACTAGTCACAGATACGCAGTATTTT	CASRRGTSGKLVTDTQYF
-	TRBV5-4	TRBJ2-2	-	TGTGCCAGCAGCTTGGGAGGGCTGGGGGCTATTCGGGAGCTGTTTTTT	CASSLGGLGAIRELFF
-	TRBV6-1	TRBJ1-5	-	TGTGCCAGCACGGAGGGTGGTAGCAATCAGCCCCAGCATTTT	CASTEGGSNQPQHF
-	TRBV6-1	TRBJ2-7	-	TGTGCCAGCTCGTCCGATCGGGACGAGCAGTACTTC	CASSSDRDEQYF
-	TRBV19	TRBJ1-1	-	TGTGCCAGTAGCACCTTGGGCCGAATGAGTGAAGCTTTCTTT	CASSTLGRMSEAFF
-	TRBV6-5	TRBJ1-2	-	TGTGCCAGCAGTTACTCAAGGGGGGGGTATGGCTACACCTTC	CASSYSRGGYGYTF
-	TRBV30	TRBJ1-1	-	TGTGCCTGGAGTGTAATGGGGGGAGCTTTCTTT	CAWSVMGGAFF
-	TRBV10-2	TRBJ2-7	TRBD2	TGCGCCAGCCAACCTGGGGCTAGCGGGGGGTACGAGCAGTACTTC	CASQPGASGGYEQYF
-	TRBV5-5	TRBJ1-2	-	TGTGCCAGCAGCTTCGGGGCTAACTATGGCTACACCTTC	CASSFGANYGYTF
-	TRBV19	TRBJ2-7	TRBD2	TGTGCCAGTAGTCCCCACTGGACTAGCGGGCACTACGAGCAGTACTTC	CASSPHWTSGHYEQYF
-	TRBV29-1	TRBJ2-1	TRBD2	TGCAGCGTTGAAATGGGTACTAGCGGCTACAATGAGCAGTTCTTC	CSVEMGTSGYNEQFF
-	TRBV9	TRBJ1-2	TRBD1	TGTGCCAGCAGCGGAAAGACAGGGGAAAATTCTTATGGCTACACCTTC	CASSGKTGENSYGYTF
-	TRBV10-3	TRBJ1-1	-	TGTGCCACCTCGAGTCCAGCAAGCCTTTCGGAGGGAGCTTTCTTT	CATSSPASLSEGAFF
-	TRBV7-2	TRBJ2-2	-	TGTGCCAGCAGCTCGCTAGCGATCGGGGAGCTGTTTTTT	CASSSLAIGELFF
-	TRBV2	TRBJ1-3	TRBD1	TGTGCCAGCAGTGGTAAAGGGACAGCTTCGTTT	CASSGKGTASF
-	TRBV7-2	TRBJ1-2	TRBD1	TGTGCCAGCAGCTTATCGGGGACAGGAGAAACTTATGGCTACACCTTC	CASSLSGTGETYGYTF
few	TRBV6-4	TRBJ2-1	-	TGTGCCAGCAGAGACGAGTACTACAATGAGCAGTTCTTC	CASRDEYYNEQFF